The present TCR beta chain was sequenced within a study of vaccination effects on CD4 cells after COVID-19 (dated by TCRdb to between 2020 and 2023). Some background on the complete study: In the ViraFEST assay, PBMC were stimulated with viral peptide pools, and TCR sequencing was then used to find antigen-specific CD4+ T cell clonotypes based on their expansion. The full study included around nine COVID-19 convalescent patients and a few SARS-CoV-2-naive healthy vaccine recipients. After vaccination, three convalescent patients were sampled at an early time point (day +14) and at a late time point (day +241, +227 and +161, respectively). In both COVID-19 convalescent patients and infection-naive vaccine recipients, the study compared SARS-CoV-2 spike-specific CD4+ TCR repertoires from before mRNA vaccination with those from after it. Post-vaccine samples across the study were collected a median of 72 days after the second dose, with a range of 14 to 241. Some 2 million PBMC per well were cultured with 10 ug/ml peptides in IMDM containing roughly 5% human AB serum, about 9.7 IU/ml IL-2 and gentamicin. Cultures from other donors in the study were sequenced using the Oncomine TCR Beta short-read assay on an Illumina iSeq 100.

This clone was seen only a few times. The antigen it binds to is not known. No clone much larger than this one lies a single base away; base qualities are absent. Libraries were built with the immunoSEQ multiplex PCR assay. TCR beta CDR3 sequencing was performed on DNA from the cultured, isolated CD4+ T cells. Regarding the original processing steps: Non-productive TCR sequences were removed, reads were trimmed to the CDR3 region, and CDR3s of at least 7 amino acids were retained. The MANAFEST web app was used to identify antigen-specific clonotypes by comparing expansion in peptide wells with expansion in reference cultures. To be called positive, a clone needed expansion at FDR<0.05 compared with the reference and with all other wells, an odds ratio greater than 5, and a frequency greater than 0.1% in two replicate wells. A clonotype was called cross-reactive if it was significantly expanded both in SARS-CoV-2 spike wells and in at least one common cold coronavirus spike condition. CDR3 similarity was assessed by Levenshtein distance using the stringdist R package, and unrooted trees were constructed with ape in R 3.6.1. The table was pulled from immuneACCESS by TCRdb, which kept in-frame rearrangements only. Such tables lose some clones; where checked, under half of the loss comes from unresolved V genes, and the rest has no known cause. V, J and clone size reflect that table, while D and trimming were determined from the DNA. The sample table contains tens of thousands of clones; only one count was recorded for about four fifths of them. Together, the top ten hold 5.4% of the sample.

CDR1 and CDR2 are read off the germline V gene as ENHRY and SYGVKD. The CDR3, cysteine through phenylalanine, is 14 amino acids long. Only the CDR3 portion is preserved as DNA: 42 bases, with reading frame beginning at the first base. The junction shows trimming of 11 bases on V and 7 bases on J, plus 20 bases between the germline ends. After about 9 days of culture, CD4+ T cells were isolated with the EasySep CD4+ T cell isolation kit. Convalescent patients had PCR-confirmed SARS-CoV-2 infection between March and December 2020, before Alpha, Beta and Delta variants emerged in the United States. Each participant got two doses of an mRNA SARS-CoV-2 vaccine, either BNT162b2 or mRNA-1273. Half of the culture medium was replaced with fresh IL-2-containing medium on days 3 and 7. Unless otherwise noted, each peptide stimulation condition was cultured in triplicate wells. PBMC were separated from whole blood using Ficoll-Paque Plus gradient centrifugation and were then either cryopreserved at -140C or used fresh. The QIAamp micro DNA kit was used to extract genomic DNA from the cultured CD4+ T cells.

Study-wide conclusions, independent of this receptor: The study was limited by a small number of convalescent patients and lacked early post-infection timepoints. In convalescent patients, the post-vaccine spike-reactive repertoire was composed mainly of new vaccine-induced clones that were largely distinct from infection-induced clones. Both infection-induced and vaccine-induced clones contracted markedly at late post-vaccination timepoints, which is consistent with waning T cell responses.

This material consisted of CD4+ T cells from PBMCs cultured without peptide, taken after COVID-19 vaccination. This receptor was identified in a human donor who had a prior SARS-CoV-2 infection. The chain was built from TRBV10-3 and TRBJ2-2; the D segment cannot be called with confidence. CDR3 protein: CAPHDGDLDGELFF. The DNA sequence reads TGTGCCCCCCATGATGGGGATTTGGACGGGGAGCTGTTTTTT.